The 16 T cell receptor beta chains given below trace back to one sample, sequenced in a study of shared clonotypes between healthy human individuals. Only in-frame clones appear in the TCRdb table, and some are missing; sequencing was by immunoSEQ multiplex PCR. The sample yields 2,500,000 or so clones, around 93% seen once. The sample comprised naive CD4+ T cells from PBMCs. Subset given: CD45RA+ positively selected. Receptor source: a man between 18 and 29 years old in good health. Some clones in this sample may be carry-over from other donors' samples.

The chain has TRBV9 and TRBJ2-7; a possible D gene is TRBD1 (5 bases). Trimming took 0 bases from V and 2 from J, leaving 15 bases between them. Germline V gene lookup returns CDR1 SGDLS and CDR2 YYNGEE. The CDR3 extends over 16 amino acids. CDR3 in DNA: TGTGCCAGCAGCGTAGAACCCTCAAGGGGCCCCTACGAGCAGTACTTC. Translating gives CASSVEPSRGPYEQYF.

The rearrangement joins TRBV11-2 to TRBJ2-7; TRBD1 agrees at 7 bases. CDR3 length: 14 amino acids. V lost 5 bases and J lost 5; bases outside the gene matches: 9. The V gene's germline CDR1 is SGHAT and CDR2 FQNNGV. CDR3 sequence: CASSDNRGTNEQYF. CDR3 nucleotides: TGTGCCAGCAGCGATAACAGGGGAACTAACGAGCAGTACTTC.

The J gene is TRBJ1-2, the V gene TRBV18; no reliable D call. Germline loops: CDR1 KGHSH, CDR2 LQKENI. This CDR3 has 15 residues. V was trimmed by 4 bases and J by 4 bases, leaving 16 bases between them. CDR3 in amino acids: CASSQGIEGLYGYTF. CDR3 in DNA: TGTGCCAGCTCACAAGGAATTGAAGGGCTCTATGGCTACACCTTC.

The chain uses TRBV2 and TRBJ1-1; TRBD1 agrees at 11 bases. This CDR3 comprises 15 residues. J gave up 4 bases and V 4 bases, and 5 bases lay outside the gene matches. Germline V CDR1 and CDR2: SNHLY, FYNNEI. The CDR3 bases are TGTGCCAGCAGTGGGACAGGGGGCTCGCTCACTGAAGCTTTCTTT. Amino acids: CASSGTGGSLTEAFF.

This clone was counted only a few times. The V and J genes are TRBV6-1 and TRBJ1-5; tentative D call: TRBD1 (6 bases). The CDR3 runs 15 residues. CDR1 and CDR2 (germline): MNHNS, SASEGT. The V gene lost 4 bases and the J gene lost 2 bases, with 12 bases spanning the gap. The CDR3 region is CASSAPRQGNQPQHF. For the CDR3, the DNA is TGTGCCAGCAGTGCCCCGCGACAGGGCAATCAGCCCCAGCATTTT.

The chain carries TRBV9 and TRBJ2-7; 8 nucleotides agree with TRBD2. Trimming removed 0 bases from V and 3 bases from J; junction bases left unmatched: 5. The CDR3 extends over 15 amino acids. Germline V gene data show CDR1 as SGDLS and CDR2 as YYNGEE. CDR3 DNA sequence: TGTGCCAGCAGCGTAGGGGCGGGAGGCATCTACGAGCAGTACTTC. Its translation is CASSVGAGGIYEQYF.

This chain connects TRBV5-1 to TRBJ2-7; 13 nucleotides agree with TRBD2. The CDR3 extends over 15 amino acids. The J segment lost 6 bases and the V segment lost 4 bases, leaving 7 bases of the junction unmatched. The germline V gene has CDR1 SGHRS and CDR2 YFSETQ. The CDR3 bases are TGCGCCAGCAGCACTGGGGGACTAGCGGGATCCGAGCAGTACTTC. Residues: CASSTGGLAGSEQYF.

The chain is built from TRBV29-1 and TRBJ2-1, with D tentatively TRBD1 (6 bases). The CDR3 extends over 15 amino acids. Germline-derived CDR1 and CDR2 are SQVTM and ANQGSEA. V gave up 7 bases and J gave up 0 bases, with 16 bases separating them. The CDR3 sequence is CSAIWTVSSYNEQFF. Here the CDR3 DNA reads TGCAGCGCCATCTGGACAGTCAGCTCCTACAATGAGCAGTTCTTC.

The chain has TRBV5-5 and TRBJ1-1; D is unclear. CDR3 size: 15 residues. The V end was cut by 1 base, the J end by 0 bases, with 10 bases between. The germline gives CDR1 SGHKS, CDR2 YYEKEE (reference sequence). The CDR3 loop is CASSLRLQMNTEAFF. CDR3 bases: TGTGCCAGCAGCTTGCGGTTACAGATGAACACTGAAGCTTTCTTT.

This clone was picked up one time. CDR3 loop: CASSPAEGNEQYF. The CDR3 bases are TGTGCCAGCTCCCCAGCAGAGGGTAACGAGCAGTACTTC. The rearrangement links TRBV18 to TRBJ2-7, with a weak D call TRBD2 (5 bases). V lost 6 bases and J 5 bases, leaving 14 bases between the germline ends. Germline V CDR1 and CDR2: KGHSH, LQKENI. This CDR3 is 13 amino acids long.

This chain links TRBV4-2 with TRBJ1-2; D gene ambiguous. The CDR3 has 16 residues. V dropped 0 bases and J dropped 2 bases, with 13 bases sitting between them. Germline lookup yields CDR1 LGHNA and CDR2 YNFKEQ. The CDR3 reads CASSQEGAGLNYGYTF. For the CDR3, the DNA is TGTGCCAGCAGCCAAGAAGGAGCCGGATTAAACTATGGCTACACCTTC.

This chain uses TRBV5-6 with TRBJ1-5; D is perhaps TRBD1 (5 bases). CDR1 is SGHDT and CDR2 is YYEEEE in the germline V gene. The CDR3 is 16 amino acids. V lost 1 base and J lost 6, with 17 bases in between. The CDR3 spells CASSLRSGVGSQPQHF. CDR3 DNA sequence: TGTGCCAGCAGCTTGAGGTCGGGGGTCGGGAGTCAGCCCCAGCATTTT.

Points on this clone: The sample carries other DNA sequences with the same CDR3. The chain has TRBV5-1 and TRBJ2-7; 9 nucleotides align to TRBD2. The V segment lost 4 bases and the J segment 3 bases; nucleotides outside the gene matches: 5. CDR3 length equals 14 residues. The germline V gene has CDR1 SGHRS and CDR2 YFSETQ. DNA for the CDR3: TGCGCCAGCAGCCTTAGCGGGAGTAGCTACGAGCAGTACTTC. Residues: CASSLSGSSYEQYF.

The J gene is TRBJ2-5, the V gene TRBV30, with a weak D call TRBD2 (6 bases). CDR3 length equals 14 residues. V lost 6 bases to trimming and J lost 7 bases, with 21 bases between them. CDR1 is GTSNPN and CDR2 is SVGIG in the germline V gene (reference sequence). The CDR3 DNA is TGTGCCTGCCAGAGACTAGGACTTGTCGGGACCCAGTACTTC. This translates into CACQRLGLVGTQYF.

Details on this clone: Other DNA sequences in this specimen translate into the identical CDR3. The rearrangement uses TRBV27 and TRBJ2-2; D remains ambiguous. The CDR3 is 12 residues long. Germline CDR1 and CDR2: MNHEY and SMNVEV (reference sequence). Trimming cost V 5 bases and J 5 bases, with 6 bases left between them. The CDR3, as DNA: TGTGCCAGCAGTCCCTCGACCGGGGAGCTGTTTTTT. This gives the protein CASSPSTGELFF.

This sequence joins TRBV29-1 and TRBJ2-5, with D unclear. This CDR3 is built from 13 residues. Germline-derived CDR1 and CDR2 are SQVTM and ANQGSEA. Trimming removed 1 base at V and 1 base at J, with 7 bases between. CDR3 in DNA: TGCAGCGTTGAAGGCGGATTCCAAGAGACCCAGTACTTC. Translation: CSVEGGFQETQYF.